One and the same sample provided the 8 T cell receptor beta chains below, sequenced in a study of OX40 agonist ivuxolimab in advanced cancers. The assay was immunoSEQ multiplex PCR, and TCRdb's table has in-frame clones only and misses some. The data contain fewer than 20,000 clones, around 83% of them singletons. The sample was CD4+ or CD8+ T cells sorted from blood, taken in a trial of the OX40 agonist ivuxolimab. All receptors derive from an adult with an advanced solid tumor such as melanoma, head and neck, liver or kidney cancer.

This chain joins TRBV29-1 and TRBJ1-5, with 8 bases fitting TRBD1. The CDR3 length is 13 residues. Germline CDR1 reads SQVTM; CDR2 reads ANQGSEA. With 6 bases clipped from V and 2 bases from J, the junction kept 3 bases outside the gene matches. The CDR3 sequence: CSVAQGGNQPQHF. The DNA of the CDR3 is TGCAGCGTGGCACAGGGGGGCAATCAGCCCCAGCATTTT.

The rearrangement joins TRBV10-3 to TRBJ1-6, with D hard to call. Trimming pared 10 bases from V and 3 bases from J, leaving 16 bases between. Germline V gives CDR1 ENHRY, CDR2 SYGVKD. CDR3 length: 15 residues. The CDR3 DNA reads as TGTGCCACCATTGACACCGCAAGCTATAATTCACCCCTCCACTTT. The encoded protein is CATIDTASYNSPLHF.

The chain recombines TRBV7-9 with TRBJ2-2, with D perhaps TRBD1 (5 bases). Germline assignment: CDR1 SEHNR and CDR2 FQNEAQ (reference sequence). V gave up 1 base and J gave up 0 bases, with 6 bases separating them. The CDR3 is 15 residues long. CDR3 nucleotides: TGTGCCAGCAGCTTAGGGGGCACGAACACCGGGGAGCTGTTTTTT. This encodes CASSLGGTNTGELFF.

This chain uses TRBV5-1 with TRBJ2-1; the match to TRBD2 covers 10 bases. The CDR3 totals 15 residues. V lost 6 bases, J lost 5 bases, and 8 bases stayed unmatched. Germline CDR1 SGHRS, CDR2 YFSETQ. In DNA, the CDR3 is TGCGCCAGCATGAGAACGGGACTAGCGCACAATGAGCAGTTCTTC. Its protein product is CASMRTGLAHNEQFF. Using reference TRBV5-1 and TRBJ2-1 for the parts outside the CDR3, the full variable domain is KAGVTQTPRYLIKTRGQQVTLSCSPISGHRSVSWYQQTPGQGLQFLFEYFSETQRNKGNFPGRFSGRQFSNSRSEMNVSTLELGDSALYLCASMRTGLAHNEQFFGPGTRLTVL.

The gene calls are TRBV4-2 and TRBJ2-2, with 8 bases lining up with TRBD2. The CDR3 extends over 17 amino acids. With 0 bases clipped from V and 5 bases from J, the junction kept 8 bases outside the gene matches. Germline V gene lookup returns CDR1 LGHNA and CDR2 YNFKEQ. The CDR3 sequence is CASSQDSWTSRTGELFF. CDR3 sequence (DNA): TGTGCCAGCAGCCAAGATTCTTGGACTAGCCGTACCGGGGAGCTGTTTTTT.

The V gene is TRBV9, the J gene TRBJ1-1, with 7 nucleotides matching TRBD1. The CDR3 extends over 14 amino acids. J gave up 5 bases and V 0 bases, and 4 bases lay outside the gene matches. Germline-derived CDR1 and CDR2 are SGDLS and YYNGEE. CDR3 residues: CASSVESDRTEAFF. CDR3 bases: TGTGCCAGCAGCGTAGAGTCGGACAGGACTGAAGCTTTCTTT.

This rearrangement joins TRBV5-1 to TRBJ2-6, with D hard to call. CDR1 and CDR2 (germline): SGHRS, YFSETQ. Deletions cut 0 bases from V and 0 bases from J, with 7 bases between. The CDR3 runs 16 residues. CDR3 nucleotide sequence: TGCGCCAGCAGCTTGGACGGGTCCTCTGGGGCCAACGTCCTGACTTTC. Amino acids: CASSLDGSSGANVLTF.

V and J are TRBV19 and TRBJ2-1; 14 bases align to TRBD2. Per the germline V gene, CDR1 is LNHDA and CDR2 is SQIVND (reference sequence). Trimming at V came to 6 bases and at J to 0 bases, leaving 7 bases not matched to a gene. CDR3 size: 18 residues. The CDR3 DNA reads as TGTGCCAGTAGCAGGGGGACTAGCGGGGGCCCCTCCTACAATGAGCAGTTCTTC. This codes for CASSRGTSGGPSYNEQFF.